These 25 T cell receptor beta chains share one sample of origin, sequenced in a study of memory CD4+ T cells and cytomegalovirus serostatus. Profiled with immunoSEQ multiplex PCR; TCRdb holds only in-frame clones, not every one. The sample carries around 54,000 clones, over 65% recorded once. The sort gate was single viable CD3+CD4+CD8-CD45RO+ cells for memory CD4+ T cells. Sequencing was carried out using memory CD4+ T cells from blood. These receptors were obtained from an adult in good health and CMV-seropositive.

V is TRBV2 and J is TRBJ2-7; TRBD2 agrees at 10 bases. The CDR3 totals 14 residues. The V gene's germline CDR1 is SNHLY and CDR2 FYNNEI. J was trimmed by 3 bases and V by 6 bases; bases with no gene match: 5. The CDR3 sequence is CASRVAGGGYEQYF. The CDR3 nucleotides read TGTGCCAGCAGGGTAGCGGGAGGCGGCTACGAGCAGTACTTC.

The table lists this clone with a few counts. The chain is built from TRBV28 and TRBJ1-2, with 7 bases matching TRBD1. Germline CDR1 reads MDHEN; CDR2 reads SYDVKM. The CDR3 is made up of 11 amino acids. Unmatched junction bases numbered 6, after V lost 8 bases and J lost 9 bases. The CDR3 loop reads CASGQVSRYTF. CDR3 nucleotides: TGTGCCAGCGGACAGGTCAGTCGCTACACCTTC.

This chain connects TRBV4-1 to TRBJ2-2; 7 bases are a match to TRBD2. Trimming at V came to 3 bases and at J to 4 bases, leaving 11 bases not matched to a gene. Per the germline V gene, CDR1 is MGHRA and CDR2 is YSYEKL. The CDR3 runs to 17 residues. CDR3 sequence reads: CASSQPTEAGFTGELFF. The CDR3 DNA reads as TGCGCCAGCAGCCAGCCGACAGAAGCGGGGTTCACCGGGGAGCTGTTTTTT.

This clone was observed a handful of times. The chain links TRBV28 to TRBJ1-1, with TRBD1 identical over 7 bases. The germline V gene has CDR1 MDHEN and CDR2 SYDVKM. CDR3 length: 12 amino acids. Germline trimming cut 5 bases from V and 5 bases from J; bases unmatched to any gene: 2. CDR3 in DNA: TGTGCCAGCAGTCAACAGGGGACTGAAGCTTTCTTT. Residues: CASSQQGTEAFF.

The rearrangement joins TRBV28 to TRBJ2-7, with D tentatively TRBD2 (5 bases). The germline gives CDR1 MDHEN, CDR2 SYDVKM. Trimming took off 7 bases at V and 5 bases at J, with 12 bases between the two ends. This CDR3 is 12 amino acids long. The CDR3 DNA sequence: TGTGCCAGCAACCCCTCCGGGGACGAGCAGTACTTC. Protein product: CASNPSGDEQYF.

The chain has TRBV7-9 and TRBJ2-5, with D tentatively TRBD1 (5 bases). CDR1 and CDR2 from the germline V gene are SEHNR and FQNEAQ (reference sequence). The V end lost 2 bases, the J end lost 0 bases, and 19 bases lay between the germline ends. CDR3 size: 18 residues. CDR3 sequence reads: CASSLSSQSGLYQETQYF. Written as DNA, the CDR3 is TGTGCCAGCAGCTTAAGTTCCCAGTCAGGGCTTTACCAAGAGACCCAGTACTTC.

The genes are TRBV12-5 and TRBJ2-6; D is possibly TRBD1 (5 bases). In germline, CDR1 is LGHNT, CDR2 FRNRAP. Trimming shortened V by 5 bases and J by 5 bases, and 19 bases separated the two germline ends. The CDR3 is made up of 17 amino acids. CDR3 bases: TGTGCTAGTGGTGAATGTCCAGGACAAAGTCGGGCCAACGTCCTGACTTTC. Translated, it gives CASGECPGQSRANVLTF.

A few counts support this clone. The V gene is TRBV6-5, the J gene TRBJ1-2, with TRBD1 as a possible D gene (5 bases). CDR1 and CDR2 (germline): MNHEY, SVGAGI. Trimming shortened V by 2 bases and J by 4 bases, and 11 bases separated the two germline ends. CDR3 length: 14 residues. The CDR3 DNA reads TGTGCCAGCAGTTACGGGGGGGACCCCTATGGCTACACCTTC. Protein sequence: CASSYGGDPYGYTF.

The rearrangement joins TRBV5-1 to TRBJ2-3, with D hard to call. V was pared by 0 bases and J by 6 bases, with 26 bases between. The germline V gene has CDR1 SGHRS and CDR2 YFSETQ. The CDR3 spans 19 residues. This chain's CDR3 is CASSLGASTGPGGVDTQYF. In DNA, the CDR3 is TGCGCCAGCAGCTTGGGGGCCAGCACGGGTCCTGGTGGGGTGGATACGCAGTATTTT. Complete variable domain (other parts from reference TRBV5-1 and TRBJ2-3): KAGVTQTPRYLIKTRGQQVTLSCSPISGHRSVSWYQQTPGQGLQFLFEYFSETQRNKGNFPGRFSGRQFSNSRSEMNVSTLELGDSALYLCASSLGASTGPGGVDTQYFGPGTRLTVL.

This chain links TRBV29-1 with TRBJ2-5; D unclear. The CDR3 runs to 12 residues. Germline CDR1 and CDR2: SQVTM and ANQGSEA. V gave up 2 bases and J gave up 1 base, with 5 bases separating them. The CDR3 protein is CSVERLQETQYF. The CDR3 region has the DNA TGCAGCGTTGAACGCCTCCAAGAGACCCAGTACTTC.

The chain carries TRBV18 and TRBJ1-5; D is possibly TRBD1 (6 bases). This CDR3 spans 13 amino acids. V was clipped by 2 bases and J by 7 bases, with 9 bases between them. Germline CDR1 reads KGHSH; CDR2 reads LQKENI. The CDR3 DNA sequence: TGTGCCAGCTCACCAGGGGGCGGACAGCCCCAGCATTTT. Its translation is CASSPGGGQPQHF.

In regard to this clone: The junction departs from germline at one end; a sequencing error may be responsible. The CDR3 nucleotides read TGTGCCAGCAGCTTAGGCTCCGACTTCAGCGGGAGAAGATTCTTC. Translating gives CASSLGSDFSGRRFF. V is TRBV7-2 and J is TRBJ2-7, with 8 positions matching TRBD2. Germline lookup yields CDR1 SGHTA and CDR2 FQGNSA. CDR3 length: 15 amino acids.

This chain links TRBV6-5 with TRBJ2-1, with 8 bases lining up with TRBD1. Looked up from germline, CDR1 is MNHEY and CDR2 is SVGAGI. This CDR3 contains 11 residues. With 6 bases clipped from V and 14 bases from J, the junction kept 6 bases outside the gene matches. CDR3 in amino acids: CASRQGVGEFF. Written as DNA, the CDR3 is TGTGCCAGCAGACAGGGGGTCGGGGAGTTCTTC.

The chain links TRBV30 to TRBJ2-1; 7 nucleotides match TRBD2. CDR1 and CDR2 from the germline V gene are GTSNPN and SVGIG (reference sequence). The CDR3 covers 14 residues. The V segment lost 5 bases and the J segment 4 bases; nucleotides outside the gene matches: 8. The CDR3 region is CAWVSSGHYNEQFF. In DNA form, the CDR3 reads TGTGCCTGGGTTTCTAGCGGCCATTACAATGAGCAGTTCTTC.

The chain has TRBV29-1 and TRBJ2-3; TRBD2 matches 8 bases. V dropped 5 bases and J dropped 4; count of bases not matched to a gene: 2. The CDR3 runs 12 residues. Germline V gene data show CDR1 as SQVTM and CDR2 as ANQGSEA. The CDR3 reads CSVTSGPDTQYF. In DNA form, the CDR3 reads TGCAGCGTTACTAGCGGACCAGATACGCAGTATTTT.

This chain links TRBV28 with TRBJ2-3; D is unresolved. Germline V gives CDR1 MDHEN, CDR2 SYDVKM. The length of the CDR3 is 14 residues. V was shortened by 5 bases and J by 6 bases, with 15 bases between the two germline ends. CDR3 residues: CASSLPTVADTQYF. For the CDR3, the DNA is TGTGCCAGCAGTCTACCTACCGTTGCGGATACGCAGTATTTT. Together with reference TRBV28 and TRBJ2-3, the CDR3 gives the full variable domain: DVKVTQSSRYLVKRTGEKVFLECVQDMDHENMFWYRQDPGLGLRLIYFSYDVKMKEKGDIPEGYSVSREKKERFSLILESASTNQTSMYLCASSLPTVADTQYFGPGTRLTVL.

V usage is TRBV18 and J usage is TRBJ1-1, with 7 nucleotides matching TRBD1. After removal of 5 bases from V and 3 bases from J, the junction contained 3 bases not matched to a gene. From germline, CDR1 is KGHSH and CDR2 LQKENI. This CDR3 has 13 residues. The CDR3 DNA reads TGTGCCAGCTCAGGAACAGGGGACACTGAAGCTTTCTTT. It encodes CASSGTGDTEAFF.

The rearrangement joins TRBV11-3 to TRBJ1-1, with D possibly TRBD1 on 5 matching bases. The CDR3 extends over 12 amino acids. The germline gives CDR1 SGHNT, CDR2 YENEEA. The V end lost 5 bases, the J end lost 8 bases, and 12 bases lay between the germline ends. Written as DNA, the CDR3 is TGTGCCAGCAGCCCTCAGGGTGGCGAAGCTTTCTTT. Protein product: CASSPQGGEAFF.

The rearrangement links TRBV5-1 to TRBJ1-2; D might be TRBD1 (5 bases). V gave up 2 bases and J gave up 7 bases, with 15 bases separating them. The CDR3 loop spans 14 amino acids. CDR1 is SGHRS, CDR2 YFSETQ, per germline. The CDR3 sequence is CASSLTRVDSGYTF. CDR3 in DNA: TGCGCCAGCAGCTTAACCAGGGTGGATAGTGGCTACACCTTC.

The V gene is TRBV10-3, the J gene TRBJ2-2; D remains ambiguous. The CDR3 totals 14 residues. The ends were cut back, 7 bases at V and 0 bases at J, with 9 bases in the middle. The germline CDR1 and CDR2 sequences are ENHRY and SYGVKD. CDR3 in amino acids: CAIKEGTNTGELFF. The CDR3, as DNA: TGTGCCATCAAGGAAGGGACGAACACCGGGGAGCTGTTTTTT.

The chain is built from TRBV6-4 and TRBJ1-5; D is unresolved. This CDR3 contains 13 residues. CDR1 and CDR2 (germline): MRHNA, SNTAGT. V was trimmed by 6 bases and J by 7 bases, leaving 13 bases between them. CDR3 DNA: TGTGCCAGCAGCGAAAGGTATGGCCAGCCCCAGCATTTT. Translation: CASSERYGQPQHF.

V gene TRBV29-1 combines with J gene TRBJ2-3, with a tentative D call TRBD1 (6 bases). The CDR3 is 11 amino acids. Germline V gene data show CDR1 as SQVTM and CDR2 as ANQGSEA. Trimming took 7 bases from V and 3 from J, leaving 8 bases between them. The CDR3 nucleotides read TGCAGCGGTGGACAGACAGATACGCAGTATTTT. Residues: CSGGQTDTQYF.

The chain combines TRBV27 with TRBJ2-1; TRBD2 matches at 8 bases. The CDR3 is made up of 15 amino acids. CDR1 is MNHEY and CDR2 is SMNVEV in the germline V gene (reference sequence). V was pared by 3 bases and J by 5 bases, with 6 bases of the junction left unmatched. This chain's CDR3 is CASSFRPGGHNEQFF. The DNA of the CDR3 is TGTGCCAGCAGTTTTCGTCCGGGAGGGCACAATGAGCAGTTCTTC.

This clone was seen only a few times. The chain carries TRBV7-2 and TRBJ2-1, with unresolved D. The V end lost 4 bases, the J end lost 10 bases, and 8 bases lay between the germline ends. In germline, CDR1 is SGHTA, CDR2 FQGNSA. This CDR3 contains 11 residues. The CDR3 region is CASSSQIEQFF. As DNA, the CDR3 is TGTGCCAGCAGCTCTCAGATCGAGCAGTTCTTC.

This clone was seen once. This chain links TRBV15 with TRBJ2-1; D not resolved. Germline CDR1 is LNHNV and CDR2 is YYDKDF (reference sequence). The CDR3 runs 14 residues. Trimming cost V 0 bases and J 9 bases, with 12 bases left between them. CDR3 in amino acids: CATSRDRASIEQFF. The CDR3 DNA is TGTGCCACCAGCAGAGATAGAGCCTCGATTGAGCAGTTCTTC.